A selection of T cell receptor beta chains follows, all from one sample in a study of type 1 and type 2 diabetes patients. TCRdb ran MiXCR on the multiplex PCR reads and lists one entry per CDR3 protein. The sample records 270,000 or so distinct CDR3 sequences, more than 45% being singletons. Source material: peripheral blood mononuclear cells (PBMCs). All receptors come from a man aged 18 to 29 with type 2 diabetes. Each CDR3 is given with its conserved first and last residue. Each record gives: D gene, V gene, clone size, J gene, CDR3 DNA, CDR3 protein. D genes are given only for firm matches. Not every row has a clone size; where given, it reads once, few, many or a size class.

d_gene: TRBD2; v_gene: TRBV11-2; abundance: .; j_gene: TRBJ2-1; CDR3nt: TGTGCCAGCAGCCCCTTGGGGGGACTAAGCTCCTACAATGAGCAGTTCTTC; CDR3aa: CASSPLGGLSSYNEQFF
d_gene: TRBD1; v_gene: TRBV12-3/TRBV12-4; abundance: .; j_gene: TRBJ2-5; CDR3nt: TGTGCCAGCAGAACGACAGGGGCGCTACAAGAGACCCAGTACTTC; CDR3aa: CASRTTGALQETQYF
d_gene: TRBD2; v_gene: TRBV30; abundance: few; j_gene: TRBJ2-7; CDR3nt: TGTGCCTGGAGTCCGAGACTAGCGGGAGTTCGCGAGCAGTACTTC; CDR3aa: CAWSPRLAGVREQYF
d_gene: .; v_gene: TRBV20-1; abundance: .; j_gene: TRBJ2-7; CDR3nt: TGCAGTGCTAGAGAATCGGGAGCCCACGAGCAGTACTTC; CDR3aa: CSARESGAHEQYF
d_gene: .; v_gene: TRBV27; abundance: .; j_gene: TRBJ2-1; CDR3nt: TGTGCCAGCAGTTTTTCCGGGTTGGGTGAGCAGTTCTTC; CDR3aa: CASSFSGLGEQFF
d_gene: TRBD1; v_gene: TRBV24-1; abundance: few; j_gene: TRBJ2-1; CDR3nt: TGTGCCACCAGTGGTCACACCGGGACAGGGTCTCGGGAGCAGTTCTTC; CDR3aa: CATSGHTGTGSREQFF
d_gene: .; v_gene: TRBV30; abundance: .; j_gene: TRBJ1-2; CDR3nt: TGTGCCTGGAGCAATGGGATGAGCTATGGCTACACCTTC; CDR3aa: CAWSNGMSYGYTF
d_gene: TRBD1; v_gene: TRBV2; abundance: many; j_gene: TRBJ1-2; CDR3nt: TGTGCCAGCAGTGGCACTCGGACAGGCAATTATGGCTACACCTTC; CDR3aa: CASSGTRTGNYGYTF
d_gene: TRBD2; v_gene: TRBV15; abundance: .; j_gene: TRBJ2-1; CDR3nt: TGTGCCACCAGCAGCGGGGCTAGCGGGAGCCGAAGGAATGAGCAGTTCTTC; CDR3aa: CATSSGASGSRRNEQFF
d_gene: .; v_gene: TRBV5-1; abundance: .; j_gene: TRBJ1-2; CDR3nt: TGCGCCAGCAGCTGGGACCTAGCTAACTATGGCTACACCTTC; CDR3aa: CASSWDLANYGYTF
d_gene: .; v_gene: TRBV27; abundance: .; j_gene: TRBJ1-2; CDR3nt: TGTGCCAGCAGTTACAGTGAGGGGTTTAACGGCTACACCTTC; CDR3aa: CASSYSEGFNGYTF
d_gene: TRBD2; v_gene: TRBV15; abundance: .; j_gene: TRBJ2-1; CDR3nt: TGTGCCACCAGCAGAGATCCGGGAGGGGGGGGTCGGGAGCAGTTCTTC; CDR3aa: CATSRDPGGGGREQFF
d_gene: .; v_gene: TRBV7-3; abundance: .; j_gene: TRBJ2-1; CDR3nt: TGTGCCAGCAGCGTTTTCAATGAGCAGTTCTTC; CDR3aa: CASSVFNEQFF
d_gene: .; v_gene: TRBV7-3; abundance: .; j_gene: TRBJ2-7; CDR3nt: TGTGCCAGCAGCCTAACTAGTGCTAGCTCCTACGAGCAGTACTTC; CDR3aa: CASSLTSASSYEQYF
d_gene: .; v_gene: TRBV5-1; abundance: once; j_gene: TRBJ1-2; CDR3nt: TGCGCCAGCAGCGAAGGGGACGGAACCTATGGCTACACCTTC; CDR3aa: CASSEGDGTYGYTF
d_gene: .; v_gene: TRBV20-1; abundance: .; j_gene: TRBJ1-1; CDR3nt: TGCAGTGTGAAGAGACAGCAGAACACTGAAGCTTTCTTT; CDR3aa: CSVKRQQNTEAFF
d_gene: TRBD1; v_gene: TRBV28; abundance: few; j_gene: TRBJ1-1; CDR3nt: TGTGCCAGCAGATCCCAGGGGGACACTGAAGCTTTCTTT; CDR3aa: CASRSQGDTEAFF
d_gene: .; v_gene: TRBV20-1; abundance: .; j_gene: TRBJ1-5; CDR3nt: TGCAGTGCTAGGCGGATCGGGGGCCATCAGCCCCAGCATTTT; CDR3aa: CSARRIGGHQPQHF
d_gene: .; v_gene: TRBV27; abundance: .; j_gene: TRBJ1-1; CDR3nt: TGTGCCAGCAGTTTACGGGCAGGAAGTCTGGAGGACACTGAAGCTTTCTTT; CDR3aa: CASSLRAGSLEDTEAFF
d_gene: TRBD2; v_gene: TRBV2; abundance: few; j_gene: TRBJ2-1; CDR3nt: TGTGCCAGCAGTGTGAGCGGGAGTCCCTACAATGAGCAGTTCTTC; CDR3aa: CASSVSGSPYNEQFF
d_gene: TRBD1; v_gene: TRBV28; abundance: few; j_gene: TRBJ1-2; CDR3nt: TGTGCCAGCAGTTTTCAGGGACAGCGTGTGGGCTACACCTTC; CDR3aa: CASSFQGQRVGYTF
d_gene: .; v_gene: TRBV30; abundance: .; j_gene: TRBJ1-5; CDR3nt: TGTGCCTGGACCGTAGGGCTCAACCAGCCCCAGCATTTT; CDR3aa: CAWTVGLNQPQHF
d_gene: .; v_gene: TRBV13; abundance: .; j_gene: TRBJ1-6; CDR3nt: TGCGCCAGCAGCCAAGATCTGTATAATTCACCCCTCCACTTT; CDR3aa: CASSQDLYNSPLHF
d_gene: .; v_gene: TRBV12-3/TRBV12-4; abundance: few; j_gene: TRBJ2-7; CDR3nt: TGTGCCAGCAGTTTAGGGATTAGGGAATTCTACGAGCAGTACTTC; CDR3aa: CASSLGIREFYEQYF
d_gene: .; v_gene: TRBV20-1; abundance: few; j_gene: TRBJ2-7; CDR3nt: TGCAGTGCTAGAAACTTACAGGCTTTCTCCTACGAGCAGTACTTC; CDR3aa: CSARNLQAFSYEQYF
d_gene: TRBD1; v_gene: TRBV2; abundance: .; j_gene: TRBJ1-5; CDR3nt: TGTGCCAGCAAAACAGGGGGCAATCAGCCCCAGCATTTT; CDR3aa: CASKTGGNQPQHF
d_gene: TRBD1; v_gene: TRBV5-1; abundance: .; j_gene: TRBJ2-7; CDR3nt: TGCGCCAGCAGCTGGGGGACAGGGTCCTACGGGCAGTACTTC; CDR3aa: CASSWGTGSYGQYF
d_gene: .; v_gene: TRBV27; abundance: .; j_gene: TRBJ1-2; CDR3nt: TGTGCCAGCAGACCCTTAGACAGCACACTCTATGGCTACACCTTC; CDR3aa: CASRPLDSTLYGYTF
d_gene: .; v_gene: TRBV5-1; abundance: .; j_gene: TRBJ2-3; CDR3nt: TGCGCCACCTCGTACGGAAGCACAGATACGCAGTATTTT; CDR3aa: CATSYGSTDTQYF